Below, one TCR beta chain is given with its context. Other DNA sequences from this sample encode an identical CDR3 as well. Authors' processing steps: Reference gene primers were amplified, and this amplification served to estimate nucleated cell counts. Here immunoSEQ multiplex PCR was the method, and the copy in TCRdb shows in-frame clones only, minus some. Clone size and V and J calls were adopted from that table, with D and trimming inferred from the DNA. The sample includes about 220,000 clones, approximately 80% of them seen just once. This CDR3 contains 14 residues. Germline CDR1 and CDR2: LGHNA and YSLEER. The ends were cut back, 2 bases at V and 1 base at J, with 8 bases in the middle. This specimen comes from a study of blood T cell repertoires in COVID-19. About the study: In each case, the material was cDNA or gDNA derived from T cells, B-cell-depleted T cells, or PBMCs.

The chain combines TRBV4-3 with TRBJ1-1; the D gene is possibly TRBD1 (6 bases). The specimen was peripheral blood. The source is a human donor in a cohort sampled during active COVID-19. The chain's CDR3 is CASSQTGRNTEAFF. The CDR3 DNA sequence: TGCGCCAGCAGCCAAACAGGGCGGAACACTGAAGCTTTCTTT.